This is a list of T cell receptor beta chains from one sample in a study of CD8 T cells in Susac syndrome. TCRdb redid the calling of the immunoSEQ multiplex PCR reads with MiXCR, one entry per CDR3 protein. The data hold some 90,000 distinct CDR3 sequences, with roughly 91% observed a single time. Sequenced material: CD8+ T cells from PBMCs. Every receptor here comes from a human donor in good health. The CDR3 runs from the conserved cysteine through the conserved F or W. The order of the fields is CDR3 length, V gene, D gene, J gene, clone size, CDR3 DNA, CDR3 protein. A D gene is named only where the DNA matches it firmly. Clone size is shown for a subset of rows, as once, few, many or a class of expanded clone.

16,TRBV4-1,TRBD1,TRBJ1-5,-,TGCGCCAGCAGTCCCACCGGGACAGGGGGCAATCAGCCCCAGCATTTT,CASSPTGTGGNQPQHF
12,TRBV14,-,TRBJ1-1,-,TGTGCCAGCAGCCAAGGAAGGACTGAAGCTTTCTTT,CASSQGRTEAFF
13,TRBV6-6,-,TRBJ2-7,-,TGTGCCAGCAGCGACGGTACAGAACGCGAGCAGTACTTC,CASSDGTEREQYF
12,TRBV7-9,-,TRBJ1-1,-,TGTGCCAGCAGCTTAGTCGGCCCCGGAGCTTTCTTT,CASSLVGPGAFF
13,TRBV5-1,-,TRBJ1-5,-,TGCGCCAGCAGCGCGGGGCCTTTACAGCCCCAGCATTTT,CASSAGPLQPQHF
13,TRBV29-1,-,TRBJ2-1,-,TGCAGCGTCGAGGGAAGGATGACCAATGAGCAGTTCTTC,CSVEGRMTNEQFF
14,TRBV9,TRBD1,TRBJ1-5,-,TGTGCCAGCAGCGTAGAGGGCAGGGGGAAGCCCCAGCATTTT,CASSVEGRGKPQHF
12,TRBV10-3,TRBD1,TRBJ2-7,-,TGTGCCATCACCGCGACAGGGTCCGAGCAGTACTTC,CAITATGSEQYF
12,TRBV29-1,-,TRBJ1-2,-,TGCAGCGTTGAAGGTGTGGGGGGGGGCTACACCTTC,CSVEGVGGGYTF
12,TRBV11-1,-,TRBJ2-5,-,TGTGCCAGCACAGGGCTCCAAGAGACCCAGTACTTC,CASTGLQETQYF
12,TRBV7-6,-,TRBJ1-1,-,TGTGCCAGCAGCAATGTCAACACTGAAGCTTTCTTT,CASSNVNTEAFF
13,TRBV7-2,TRBD1,TRBJ2-7,-,TGTGCCAGCAGCTATAGGGGGCGTTACGAGCAGTACTTC,CASSYRGRYEQYF
12,TRBV20-1,-,TRBJ1-1,-,TGCAGTGCTAATAAAGGAGGCACTGAAGCTTTCTTT,CSANKGGTEAFF
15,TRBV12-5,-,TRBJ1-5,-,TGTGCTAGTGGTCCTAGGGACACTAGCAATCAGCCCCAGCATTTT,CASGPRDTSNQPQHF
12,TRBV6-5,-,TRBJ2-5,-,TGTGCCAGCAGGGACAGCCAAGAGACCCAGTACTTC,CASRDSQETQYF
14,TRBV19,-,TRBJ1-1,-,TGTGCCAGTATACGGAGAGGCAGGAACACTGAAGCTTTCTTT,CASIRRGRNTEAFF
17,TRBV7-6,-,TRBJ2-3,-,TGTGCCAGCAGCTACCCTAGCTTGGGGGGGCCTGAGGATACGCAGTATTTT,CASSYPSLGGPEDTQYF
12,TRBV5-6,-,TRBJ1-1,-,TGTGCCAGCAGCATAGGAACCTTAACGGCTTTCTTT,CASSIGTLTAFF
15,TRBV18,-,TRBJ1-1,once,TGTGCCAGCTCACCGGGTGCTAGGTTGAACACTGAAGCTTTCTTT,CASSPGARLNTEAFF
16,TRBV13,-,TRBJ2-1,-,TGTGCCAGCAGCGAACAGGGATCCCCTGCTTTCGATGAGCAGTTCTTC,CASSEQGSPAFDEQFF
17,TRBV13,TRBD1,TRBJ1-2,-,TGTGCCAGCAGCTTAGCCTCCCTGAGGGGGCTGTTCTATGGCTACACCTTC,CASSLASLRGLFYGYTF
11,TRBV20-1,-,TRBJ1-1,-,TGCAGTGCTGTCCTGAACACTGAAGCTTTCTTT,CSAVLNTEAFF
11,TRBV23-1,-,TRBJ2-7,-,TGCGCCAGCATCATGCGGTACGAGCAGTACTTC,CASIMRYEQYF
16,TRBV4-2,-,TRBJ2-5,-,TGTGCCAGCAGCCAAGAGGCTAGCATCCACCAAGAGACCCAGTACTTC,CASSQEASIHQETQYF
15,TRBV19,TRBD1,TRBJ2-1,-,TGTGCCAGTAGTAAGACAGGGGATTTATACAATGAGCAGTTCTTC,CASSKTGDLYNEQFF
12,TRBV29-1,-,TRBJ2-1,-,TGCAGTCAGAGGTCGGAGGGAAATGAGCAGTTCTTC,CSQRSEGNEQFF
15,TRBV20-1,TRBD2,TRBJ2-3,-,TGCAGTGCTTCCCCTACTAGCGGGGGGGCAGATACGCAGTATTTT,CSASPTSGGADTQYF
16,TRBV6-1,TRBD1,TRBJ2-7,-,TGTGCCAGCAGGCCCGGGACAGGGGCGAGCTCCTACGAGCAGTACTTC,CASRPGTGASSYEQYF
15,TRBV4-1,-,TRBJ2-4,-,TGCGCCAGCAGCCAAGAAAGGGCAGGGCATAGCATTCAGTACTTC,CASSQERAGHSIQYF
16,TRBV9,-,TRBJ1-4,-,TGTGCCAGCAGCGAGAGGGGGGGAACTACTAATGAAAAACTGTTTTTT,CASSERGGTTNEKLFF
17,TRBV4-1,-,TRBJ1-5,-,TGCGCCAGCAGCCAAGATGGACCAGGGGTTGGCAATCAGCCCCAGCATTTT,CASSQDGPGVGNQPQHF
14,TRBV11-1,-,TRBJ1-1,-,TGTGCCAGCAGCCCCCCACCCCCGGAGGGTAGCGCTTTCTTT,CASSPPPPEGSAFF
13,TRBV25-1,-,TRBJ1-1,few,TGTGCCAGCAGTGTAGGTGTGGGGACTGAAGCTTTCTTT,CASSVGVGTEAFF
12,TRBV20-1,TRBD1,TRBJ2-1,few,TGCAGTGCTCGGACAGGGGGCTATGAGCAGTTTTTC,CSARTGGYEQFF
15,TRBV7-7,-,TRBJ2-6,-,TGTGCCAGCAGCCCATCAAGCTCTGGGGCCAACGTCCTGACTTTC,CASSPSSSGANVLTF
15,TRBV20-1,TRBD1,TRBJ1-5,-,TGCAGTGCTAGGGCCTCCGGGACAGGGTCTCAGCCCCAGCATTTT,CSARASGTGSQPQHF
13,TRBV19,-,TRBJ1-1,-,TGTGCCAGTAGTGAAGACCGGAACACTGAAGCTTTCTTT,CASSEDRNTEAFF
15,TRBV6-5,-,TRBJ2-6,-,TGTGCCAGCAGTCCAACCAGGTCTGGGGCCAACGTCCTGACTTTC,CASSPTRSGANVLTF
15,TRBV20-1,-,TRBJ1-5,-,TGCAGTGCAGTCCAGGGACCCGCGGATTATCAGCCCCAGCATTTT,CSAVQGPADYQPQHF
14,TRBV29-1,TRBD1,TRBJ2-2,-,TGCAGCGTCCGACAGGGGGCCTACACCGGGGAGCTGTTTTTT,CSVRQGAYTGELFF
13,TRBV7-2,TRBD1,TRBJ1-2,-,TGTGCCAGCAGCTTCACAGGGGTCGATGGCTACACCTTC,CASSFTGVDGYTF